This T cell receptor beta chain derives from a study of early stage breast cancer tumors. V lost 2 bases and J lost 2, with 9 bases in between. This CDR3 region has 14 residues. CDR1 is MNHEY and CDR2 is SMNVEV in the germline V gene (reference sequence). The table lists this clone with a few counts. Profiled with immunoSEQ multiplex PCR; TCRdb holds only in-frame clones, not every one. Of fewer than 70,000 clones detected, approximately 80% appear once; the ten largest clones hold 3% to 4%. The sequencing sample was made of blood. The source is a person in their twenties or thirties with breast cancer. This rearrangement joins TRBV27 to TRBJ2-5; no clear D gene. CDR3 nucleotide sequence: TGTGCCAGCAGTTTAGCGGCGGAGCAAGAGACCCAGTACTTC. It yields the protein CASSLAAEQETQYF.